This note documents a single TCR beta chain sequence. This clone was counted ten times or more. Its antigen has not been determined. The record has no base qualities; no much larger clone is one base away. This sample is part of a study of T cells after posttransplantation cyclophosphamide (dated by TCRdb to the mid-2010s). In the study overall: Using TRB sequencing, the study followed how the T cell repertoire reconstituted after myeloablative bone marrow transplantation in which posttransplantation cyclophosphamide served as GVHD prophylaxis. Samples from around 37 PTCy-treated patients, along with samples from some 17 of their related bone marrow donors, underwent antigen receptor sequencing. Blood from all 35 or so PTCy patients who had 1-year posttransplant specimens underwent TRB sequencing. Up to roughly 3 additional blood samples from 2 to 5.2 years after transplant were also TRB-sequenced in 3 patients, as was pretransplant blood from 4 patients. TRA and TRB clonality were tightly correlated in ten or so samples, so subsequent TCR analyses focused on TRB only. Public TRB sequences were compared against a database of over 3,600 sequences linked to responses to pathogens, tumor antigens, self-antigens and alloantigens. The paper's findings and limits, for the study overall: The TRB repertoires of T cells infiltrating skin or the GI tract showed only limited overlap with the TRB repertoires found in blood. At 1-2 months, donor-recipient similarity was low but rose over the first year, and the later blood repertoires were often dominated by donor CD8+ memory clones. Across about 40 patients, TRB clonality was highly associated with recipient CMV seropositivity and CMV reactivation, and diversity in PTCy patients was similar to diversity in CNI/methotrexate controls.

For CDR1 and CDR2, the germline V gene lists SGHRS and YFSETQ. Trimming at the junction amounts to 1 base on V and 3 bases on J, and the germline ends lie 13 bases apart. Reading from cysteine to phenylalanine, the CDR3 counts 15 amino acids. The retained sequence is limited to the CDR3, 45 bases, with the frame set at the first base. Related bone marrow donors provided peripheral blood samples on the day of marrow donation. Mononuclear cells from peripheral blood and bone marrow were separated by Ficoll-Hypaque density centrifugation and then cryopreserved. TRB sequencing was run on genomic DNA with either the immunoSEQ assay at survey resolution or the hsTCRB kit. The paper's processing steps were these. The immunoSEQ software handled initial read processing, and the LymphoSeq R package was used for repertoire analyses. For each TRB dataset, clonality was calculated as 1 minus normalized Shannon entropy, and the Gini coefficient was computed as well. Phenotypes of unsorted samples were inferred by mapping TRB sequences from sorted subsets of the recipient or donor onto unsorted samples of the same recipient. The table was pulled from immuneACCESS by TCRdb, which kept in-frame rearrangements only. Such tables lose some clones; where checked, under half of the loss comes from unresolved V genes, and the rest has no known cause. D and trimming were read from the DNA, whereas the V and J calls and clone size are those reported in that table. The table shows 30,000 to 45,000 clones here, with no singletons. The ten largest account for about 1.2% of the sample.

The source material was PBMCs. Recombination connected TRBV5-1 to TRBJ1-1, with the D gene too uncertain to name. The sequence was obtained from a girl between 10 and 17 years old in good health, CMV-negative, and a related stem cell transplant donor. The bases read TGCGCCAGCAGCTTGCGGCGGGCGGGGTACACTGAAGCTTTCTTT. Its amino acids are CASSLRRAGYTEAFF.